The TCR beta chain described here comes from a study of beta chain features in type 1 diabetes. For the study at large: Age, gender and cell yields were similar between patients and healthy donors.

The CDR3 sequence is 14 residues long. Germline V gives CDR1 ENHRY, CDR2 SYGVKD. Deletions cut 10 bases from V and 2 bases from J, with 16 bases between. Since all of the isolated RNA was reverse transcribed, expressed TCRB transcripts were what got sequenced. The repertoire was sequenced with immunoSEQ multiplex PCR; TCRdb's copy has only in-frame clones and lacks some. The sample consists of hundreds of thousands of clones, 6.5% to 10% of them appearing once. The chain couples TRBV10-3 to TRBJ2-3, with TRBD1 as a possible D gene (5 bases). The sequenced sample consisted of central memory CD4+ T cells from blood. This sequence originates from a woman younger than 35 in good health. The CDR3 spells CATTRGQNTDTQYF. CDR3 bases: TGTGCCACAACAAGGGGCCAAAACACAGATACGCAGTATTTT.